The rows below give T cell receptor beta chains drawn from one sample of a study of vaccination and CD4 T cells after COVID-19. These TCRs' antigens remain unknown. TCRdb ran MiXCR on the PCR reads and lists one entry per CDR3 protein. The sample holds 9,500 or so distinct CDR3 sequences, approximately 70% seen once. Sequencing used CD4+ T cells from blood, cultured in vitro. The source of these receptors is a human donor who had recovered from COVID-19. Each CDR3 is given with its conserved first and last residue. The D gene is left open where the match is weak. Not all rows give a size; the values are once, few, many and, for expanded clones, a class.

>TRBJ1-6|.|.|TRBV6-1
TGTGCCATCAGTAACGGGCAGGGCGACTCACCCCTCCACTTT
CAISNGQGDSPLHF
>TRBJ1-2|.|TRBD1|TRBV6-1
TGTGCCAGCAGGCCCCGGGACAGGGATCCCTATGGCTACACCTTC
CASRPRDRDPYGYTF
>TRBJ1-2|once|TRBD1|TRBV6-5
TGTGCCAGCAGTTATTCGGGACAGGTCTCTGGGAGTGGCTACACCTTC
CASSYSGQVSGSGYTF
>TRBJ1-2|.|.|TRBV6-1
TGTGCCAGCATGGCCCAGGGGCTCGGCTACACCTTC
CASMAQGLGYTF
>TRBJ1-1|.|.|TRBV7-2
TGTGCCAGCAGCTTATGGGCGGGGGCGCGGACTGAAGCTTTCTTT
CASSLWAGARTEAFF
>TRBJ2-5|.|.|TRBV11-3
TGTGCCAGCAGCTTAGTGGGCAGGGGAGGCGAGACCCAGTACTTC
CASSLVGRGGETQYF
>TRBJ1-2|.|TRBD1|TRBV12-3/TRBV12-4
TGTGCCAGCAGTTTAGGGACAGGGGGCTACACCTTC
CASSLGTGGYTF
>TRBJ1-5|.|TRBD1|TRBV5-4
TGTGCCAGCTCAGGGGGCTGGGATCAGCCCCAGCATTTT
CASSGGWDQPQHF
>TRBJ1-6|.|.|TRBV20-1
TGCAGTGCTAGAGTCCGGGATGGGGGGGTATCACCCCTCCACTTT
CSARVRDGGVSPLHF
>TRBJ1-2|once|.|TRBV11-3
TGTGCCAGCAGCCCAAGGGCCCATCGGTCTGGCTACACCTTC
CASSPRAHRSGYTF
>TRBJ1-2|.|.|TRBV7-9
TGTGCCAGCAGCTTAGACCAGACCCGCTATGGCTACACCTTC
CASSLDQTRYGYTF
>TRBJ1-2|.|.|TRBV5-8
TGTGCCAGCAGCTTGGAAGCGGAATCGAGATATGGCTACACCTTC
CASSLEAESRYGYTF
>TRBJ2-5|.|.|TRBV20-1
TGCAGTGCTAGGCACCGGTACCAAGAGACCCAGTACTTC
CSARHRYQETQYF
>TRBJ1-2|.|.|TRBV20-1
TGCAGTGCTAGAGACCGCTGGGGACGGAACTATGGCTACACCTTC
CSARDRWGRNYGYTF
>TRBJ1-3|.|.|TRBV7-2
TGTGCCAGCAGCGCTCTCCGCTCTGGAAACACCATATATTTT
CASSALRSGNTIYF
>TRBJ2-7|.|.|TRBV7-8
TGTGCCAGCAGTTGGGAGCGGCCAAATTCCTACGAGCAGTACTTC
CASSWERPNSYEQYF
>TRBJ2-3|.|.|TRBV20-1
TGCAGTGCTGATCGGGATAGCGGCACAGATACGCAGTATTTT
CSADRDSGTDTQYF
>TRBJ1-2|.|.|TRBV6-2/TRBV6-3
.
CASSSSGQYYGYTF
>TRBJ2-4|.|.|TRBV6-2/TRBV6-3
TGTGCCAGCAGTTACCCTCTCTCGACTGGCAAACTAGCCAAAAACATTCAGTACTTC
CASSYPLSTGKLAKNIQYF
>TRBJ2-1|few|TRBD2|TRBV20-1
TGCAGTGCGTCGAGCGGGAGGGGCAATGAGCAGTTCTTC
CSASSGRGNEQFF
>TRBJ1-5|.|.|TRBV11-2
TGTGCCAGCAGCTTACTGGGGGAGGGAAGCAATCAGCCCCAGCATTTT
CASSLLGEGSNQPQHF
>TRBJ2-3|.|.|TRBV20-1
TGCAGTGCTAGTTCTTACCGGCGGCTACCCAGCACAGATACGCAGTATTTT
CSASSYRRLPSTDTQYF
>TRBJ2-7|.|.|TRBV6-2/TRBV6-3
TGTGCCAGCAGTCACTCCTACGAGCAGTACTTC
CASSHSYEQYF
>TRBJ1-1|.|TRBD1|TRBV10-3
TGTGCCATCAGCCCTGGACAGGGGTCTGAAGCTTTCTTT
CAISPGQGSEAFF
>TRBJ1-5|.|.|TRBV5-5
TGTGCCAGCAGCTTGGGTGGGGGGGGTCAGCCCCAGCATTTT
CASSLGGGGQPQHF
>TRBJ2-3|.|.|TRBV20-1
TGCAGTGCTCGCACAGATACGCAGTATTTT
CSARTDTQYF
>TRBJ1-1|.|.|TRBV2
TGTGCCAGCATCATAGAGTGGAGCACTGAAGCTTTCTTT
CASIIEWSTEAFF
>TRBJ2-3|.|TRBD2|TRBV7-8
TGTGCCAGCAGCTCCGGACTAGCGGGGTCATTAGACACAGATACGCAGTATTTT
CASSSGLAGSLDTDTQYF
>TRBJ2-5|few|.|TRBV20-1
TGCAGTGCTAGAGATCTCCGGCTACAAGAGACCCAGTACTTC
CSARDLRLQETQYF
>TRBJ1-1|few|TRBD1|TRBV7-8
TGTGCCAGCAGCTTATCCACAGGGGGGGGCTCTGAAGCTTTCTTT
CASSLSTGGGSEAFF
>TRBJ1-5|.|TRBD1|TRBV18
TGTGCCAGCTCACCCGGGACAGGCGGAAATCAGCCCCAGCATTTT
CASSPGTGGNQPQHF
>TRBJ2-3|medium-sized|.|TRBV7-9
TGTGCCAGCAGCTTAGGGGGACGGCTAAGCACAGATACGCAGTATTTT
CASSLGGRLSTDTQYF
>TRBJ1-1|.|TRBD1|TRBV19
TGTGCCAGTAGTAGAGGGACAGCCGAAGCTTTCTTT
CASSRGTAEAFF
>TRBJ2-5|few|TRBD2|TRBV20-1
TGCAGCGTTCGGGCTAGCGGGCAAGAGACCCAGTACTTC
CSVRASGQETQYF
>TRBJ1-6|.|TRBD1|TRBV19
TGTGCCAGTAGTATAGGGACAGGGGCTTCACCCCTCCACTTT
CASSIGTGASPLHF
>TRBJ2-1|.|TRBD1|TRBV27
TGTGCCAGCAGTTTATTGGGGACAGGGACCTACAATGAGCAGTTCTTC
CASSLLGTGTYNEQFF
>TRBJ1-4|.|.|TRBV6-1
TGTGCCAGCGACAATGAGCGGGAAAAACTGTTTTTT
CASDNEREKLFF
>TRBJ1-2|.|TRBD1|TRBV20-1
TGCAGTGCTAGAGATAGGACAGGGGCCGACTATGGCTACACCTTC
CSARDRTGADYGYTF
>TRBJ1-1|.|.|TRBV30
TGTGCCTGGAGTTTGGGGAACACTGAAGCTTTCTTT
CAWSLGNTEAFF
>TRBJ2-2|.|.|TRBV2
TGTGCCAGCAGTGAACTTACCGGGGAGCTGTTTTTT
CASSELTGELFF
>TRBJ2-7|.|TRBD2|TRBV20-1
TGCAGTGCTACAAGGACTAGCGGAACCTACGAGCAGTACTTC
CSATRTSGTYEQYF
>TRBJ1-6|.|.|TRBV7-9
TGTGCCAGCAGCTTCAGGGGACGATCACCCCTCCACTTT
CASSFRGRSPLHF
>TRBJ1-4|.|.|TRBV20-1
TGCAGTGCGTCCGGGACGGGAAATGAAAAACTGTTTTTT
CSASGTGNEKLFF
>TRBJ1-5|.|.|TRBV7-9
TGTGCCAGCAGCTTAGAAGGGGCAGGGCGGGGGTTGAATCAGCCCCAGCATTTT
CASSLEGAGRGLNQPQHF